The TCR beta chain described here comes from a study of T cell repertoires in cytomegalovirus infection. Across the study: TCR beta signatures that were public indicated CMV infection and matching HLA type. Whole-study findings and limits: The study identified carriers of CMV plus the relevant HLA from cumulative public TCR beta family frequency. Dominating the ex vivo response were TCR beta clonotypes that were CMV-specific and HLA-C-restricted.

Concerning this clonotype itself: Its antigen is as yet unknown.

The CDR3 is 12 residues long. V was cut by 2 bases and J by 8 bases, with 6 bases left in between. The germline V gene encodes CDR1 MDHEN and CDR2 SYDVKM. TCRdb re-analysed the reads in MiXCR, keeping a single row per CDR3 protein. The data contain over 250,000 distinct CDR3 sequences, about 23% of them singletons. Source material: PBMCs. This TCR was sampled from a human donor in good health (CMV status not recorded). Some clones in this sample may be carry-over from other donors' samples. The chain recombines TRBV28 with TRBJ1-4; D is ambiguous. The CDR3 region is CASSLRKEKLFF. In DNA, the CDR3 is TGTGCCAGCAGTTTAAGAAAGGAAAAACTGTTTTTT.